Listed here are 16 T cell receptor beta chains from one sample, sequenced in a study of OX40 agonist ivuxolimab in advanced cancers. This table comes from immunoSEQ multiplex PCR, and its TCRdb copy is limited to in-frame clones, with some not included. The data contain tens of thousands of clones, approximately 94% of them seen just once; the ten biggest clones take up 9.6%. The specimen comprised CD4+ or CD8+ T cells sorted from blood, sampled in a trial of the OX40 agonist ivuxolimab. The receptors here all came from an adult with an advanced solid tumor such as melanoma, head and neck, liver or kidney cancer.

The CDR3 loop reads CASSLDGTFTDTQYF. CDR3 sequence (DNA): TGTGCCAGCAGCTTAGACGGCACATTCACAGATACGCAGTATTTT. The chain couples TRBV7-3 to TRBJ2-3; no definite D call. From germline, CDR1 is SGHTA and CDR2 FQGTGA. The CDR3 is 15 amino acids. The ends were cut back, 2 bases at V and 2 bases at J, with 11 bases in the middle.

The chain carries TRBV7-2 and TRBJ1-3; D perhaps matches TRBD1 (6 bases). In germline, CDR1 is SGHTA, CDR2 FQGNSA. The ends were cut back, 5 bases at V and 4 bases at J, with 12 bases in the middle. This CDR3 contains 14 residues. The CDR3 DNA follows: TGTGCCAGCAGCCCAACAGGACAGGGAAACACCATATATTTT. Translated, it gives CASSPTGQGNTIYF.

The chain is built from TRBV11-1 and TRBJ2-7; D gene unclear. The CDR3 spans 16 residues. V dropped 5 bases and J dropped 4 bases, with 21 bases sitting between them. Germline CDR1 SGHAT, CDR2 FQDESV (reference sequence). CDR3: CASSPRKLSATYEQYF. The CDR3 DNA is TGTGCCAGCAGCCCTCGTAAATTGTCAGCAACATACGAGCAGTACTTC.

This rearrangement joins TRBV7-2 to TRBJ2-5; no reliable D call. Looked up from germline, CDR1 is SGHTA and CDR2 is FQGNSA. This CDR3 is built from 14 residues. Trimming shortened V by 0 bases and J by 5 bases, and 10 bases separated the two germline ends. Here the CDR3 reads CASSLARQEETQYF. Here the CDR3 DNA reads TGTGCCAGCAGCTTAGCGCGGCAGGAGGAGACCCAGTACTTC.

The chain recombines TRBV4-2 with TRBJ2-1; 15 nucleotides match TRBD2. V lost 3 bases to trimming and J lost 9 bases; unmatched junction nucleotides: 6. CDR3 size: 16 residues. Per germline, CDR1 LGHNA and CDR2 YNFKEQ. The chain's CDR3 is CASSHPPGLAGGEQFF. In DNA, the CDR3 is TGTGCCAGCAGCCACCCCCCGGGACTAGCGGGGGGTGAGCAGTTCTTC.

The chain is built from TRBV7-2 and TRBJ2-7; D gene ambiguous. The CDR3 sequence is 14 residues long. V gave up 4 bases and J gave up 4 bases, with 14 bases separating them. Germline CDR1 and CDR2: SGHTA and FQGNSA. The CDR3 nucleotides are TGTGCCAGCAGCTCCATTTCCGCATGGTACGAGCAGTACTTC. As protein: CASSSISAWYEQYF. Looking up the rest from reference TRBV7-2 and TRBJ2-7 gives the full variable domain: GAGVSQSPSNKVTEKGKDVELRCDPISGHTALYWYRQSLGQGLEFLIYFQGNSAPDKSGLPSDRFSAERTGGSVSTLTIQRTQQEDSAVYLCASSSISAWYEQYFGPGTRLTVT.

The chain links TRBV5-4 to TRBJ2-4, with D unclear. Trimming stripped 4 bases from V and 6 bases from J, with 11 bases between. In germline, CDR1 is SGHNT, CDR2 YYREEE (reference sequence). CDR3 size: 13 residues. Here the CDR3 reads CASSPSAANIQYF. As DNA, the CDR3 is TGTGCCAGCAGCCCCTCTGCCGCAAACATTCAGTACTTC.

The chain carries TRBV10-3 and TRBJ2-1, with 7 nucleotides matching TRBD2. V trimming: 7 bases; J trimming: 3 bases; junction bases outside the gene matches: 6. The V gene's germline CDR1 is ENHRY and CDR2 SYGVKD. The CDR3 runs 14 residues. The CDR3 nucleotides read TGTGCCATCAAGGGCCTAGCGGACTACAATGAGCAGTTCTTC. Residues: CAIKGLADYNEQFF.

The V call is TRBV6-1, the J call TRBJ1-5; tentatively, D is TRBD1 (6 bases). Trimming removed 4 bases from V and 1 base from J, with 14 bases in between. The CDR3 consists of 16 residues. Germline CDR1 and CDR2: MNHNS and SASEGT. CDR3 protein: CASSVSGGQSNQPQHF. Here the CDR3 DNA reads TGTGCCAGCAGTGTCTCGGGGGGGCAAAGCAATCAGCCCCAGCATTTT.

This rearrangement joins TRBV7-9 to TRBJ2-1, with TRBD2 matching 7 bases. The junction had 12 bases not matched to a gene; V was cut back by 5 bases and J by 8 bases. Germline V gives CDR1 SEHNR, CDR2 FQNEAQ (reference sequence). The CDR3 consists of 15 residues. CDR3 DNA sequence: TGTGCCAGCAGCCTTGCACTAGCGTCGGTCGATGAGCAGTTCTTC. It encodes CASSLALASVDEQFF.

The chain combines TRBV7-6 with TRBJ2-7, with a tentative D call TRBD2 (5 bases). This CDR3 comprises 16 residues. Germline lookup yields CDR1 SGHVS and CDR2 FNYEAQ. V was trimmed by 6 bases and J by 0 bases, leaving 18 bases between them. The CDR3 region has the DNA TGTGCCAGCAGTCCTGGCGAGGACTGGAACTCCTACGAGCAGTACTTC. The encoded protein is CASSPGEDWNSYEQYF.

V usage is TRBV27 and J usage is TRBJ2-1, with 8 bases that match TRBD2. This CDR3 has 16 residues. Germline V gene data show CDR1 as MNHEY and CDR2 as SMNVEV (reference sequence). V was pared by 5 bases and J by 1 base, with 7 bases of the junction left unmatched. As DNA, the CDR3 is TGTGCCAGCAGTCCGCTAGCGGGTTCTTCCTACAATGAGCAGTTCTTC. It is translated as CASSPLAGSSYNEQFF.

The V call is TRBV6-5, the J call TRBJ1-1; no reliable D call. Trimming took off 2 bases at V and 1 base at J, with 11 bases between the two ends. In germline, CDR1 is MNHEY, CDR2 SVGAGI. CDR3 length: 15 amino acids. The CDR3 DNA reads as TGTGCCAGCAGTTACACGCCTCGAGGGAACACTGAAGCTTTCTTT. Amino acids: CASSYTPRGNTEAFF.

The chain links TRBV18 to TRBJ1-3; possible D gene TRBD1, 6 bases. The CDR3 totals 17 residues. CDR1 and CDR2 from the germline V gene are KGHSH and LQKENI. The V end was cut by 2 bases, the J end by 6 bases, with 20 bases between. As DNA, the CDR3 is TGTGCCAGCTCACCATCTCAGTTCGGGACAAACAAAAACACCATATATTTT. Translation: CASSPSQFGTNKNTIYF.

The chain joins TRBV9 to TRBJ2-2; no firm D call. This CDR3 comprises 12 residues. The V end lost 0 bases, the J end lost 6 bases, and 3 bases lay between the germline ends. Germline CDR1 reads SGDLS; CDR2 reads YYNGEE. CDR3 sequence (DNA): TGTGCCAGCAGCGTAGGGTCCGGGGAGCTGTTTTTT. This translates into CASSVGSGELFF.

The chain links TRBV28 to TRBJ1-1; maybe TRBD1 (6 bases). The V and J ends lost 7 bases and 0 bases respectively, with 18 bases between them. The germline CDR1 and CDR2 sequences are MDHEN and SYDVKM. The CDR3 has 16 residues. The DNA for the CDR3 is TGTGCCAGCAACCTCGGGCAGGGGCGGATGAACACTGAAGCTTTCTTT. This gives the protein CASNLGQGRMNTEAFF.